This T cell receptor beta chain originates from a study of blood T cell repertoires in COVID-19 (dated by TCRdb to about 2020). Background for the entire study: The collaborator samples originated in the United States, Italy and Spain and spanned the acute and convalescent phases of COVID-19. The prospective study material was composed of cDNA or gDNA derived from T cells, B-cell-depleted T cells, or PBMCs. Deeply sampled blood TCRbeta repertoires from subjects exposed to, actively infected with, or recovered from COVID-19 were included in the dataset. A freely available public database, intended as a resource for researchers studying the immune response to SARS-CoV-2, is where the repertoires were released. Samples were obtained from the ongoing ImmuneRACE study (first 160 participants) and from 950 to 1,500 subjects provided by 6 global collaborators. A de-identified subject ID, COVID-19 status, age in years and sex were almost always included in the sample metadata. Where available, HLA class I and class II types were taken from metadata supplied by the sample provider and were not determined by assay-based typing.

The CDR3 runs 14 amino acids, cysteine and phenylalanine included. CDR3 DNA only is kept here, 42 bases in frame from base 1. CDR1 and CDR2, looked up from the germline V gene, are KGHSH and LQKENI. V is pared back by 1 base and J by 3 bases, with 9 bases lying between the germline termini. TCRbeta CDR3 regions were amplified from genomic DNA by means of the immunoSEQ Assay, a bias-controlled multiplex PCR. Per the original workflow: Within the assay, amplification of reference gene primers was used to estimate how many nucleated cells each sample contained. Sequence reads were collapsed and filtered to measure the absolute abundance of every unique TCRbeta CDR3 rearrangement. For each sample, productive Simpson clonality was calculated as the square root of Simpson's diversity index over productive rearrangements. TCRdb took this table from immuneACCESS and kept in-frame rearrangements with V and J called. Such tables lack part of the clones; where checked against another copy, unresolved V genes explain under half of the gap, and the rest is unexplained. V and J calls and clone size follow that table, whereas D and trimming were derived from the DNA. This sample lists 95,000 to 100,000 clones; 85% were detected once. Of the sample, approximately 2% is held by the ten largest clones.

Collaborating institutions collected whole blood in K2EDTA tubes following their own protocols. For TCRbeta analysis, collaborator samples were shipped as frozen whole blood, as isolated PBMCs, or as DNA extracted from either sample type. General findings and caveats noted by the study authors: How much clinical and demographic metadata was included differed by source and by participant, and the metadata was provided uncurated.

Turning to this clone: Its antigen remains undetermined. No clone much larger than this one lies a single base away; base qualities are absent.

The chain is made from TRBV18 and TRBJ1-2; the D region possibly corresponds to TRBD1 (5 bases align). The sample comprised peripheral blood. This TCR was recovered from a woman in her 70s with active or convalescent COVID-19. In nucleotide form, the sequence is TGTGCCAGCTCACCACAAGGGGTGGACTATGGCTACACCTTC. Translated, this gives CASSPQGVDYGYTF.